Listed below are T cell receptor beta chains from one sample, sequenced in a study of blood T cell repertoires in COVID-19. TCRdb's table, derived via immunoSEQ multiplex PCR, lists solely in-frame clones and lacks some. This table holds roughly 250,000 clones, around 88% found once. The sequencing input was peripheral blood. Receptors were obtained from a man aged 40-50 years with active or convalescent COVID-19. CDR3s include the opening cysteine and the closing phenylalanine or tryptophan. D genes are given only for firm matches. Size is omitted from some rows. Given values are once, few, many or a class for expanded clones.

j_call d_call clone_size v_call cdr3_length cdr3_aa cdr3_nt
TRBJ2-3 NA NA TRBV19 14 CASSISLAVNTQYF TGTGCCAGTAGTATTTCCCTAGCAGTAAATACGCAGTATTTT
TRBJ2-3 NA NA TRBV6-1 16 CASRELVGGSTDTQYF TGTGCCAGCAGAGAACTTGTAGGAGGTAGCACAGATACGCAGTATTTT
TRBJ1-2 TRBD1 NA TRBV18 14 CASTVQGVGYGYTF TGTGCCAGCACGGTCCAGGGGGTCGGCTATGGCTACACCTTC
TRBJ1-2 NA NA TRBV6-6 16 CASSGEDPPGGYGYTF TGTGCCAGCAGTGGGGAGGACCCTCCCGGGGGCTATGGCTACACCTTC
TRBJ1-6 NA once TRBV6-5 12 CASSYLSSPLHF TGTGCCAGCAGTTATCTAAGCTCACCCCTCCACTTT
TRBJ1-5 TRBD1 NA TRBV6-5 14 CASRGDRGNQPQHF TGTGCCAGCAGGGGGGACAGGGGCAATCAGCCCCAGCATTTT
TRBJ1-1 NA NA TRBV3-1/TRBV3-2 14 CASSQQGLGTEAFF TGTGCCAGCAGCCAACAGGGTTTGGGCACTGAAGCTTTCTTT
TRBJ2-2 TRBD2 NA TRBV6-4 17 CASSDRGVEVDTGELFF TGTGCCAGCAGTGACCGGGGGGTCGAAGTGGACACCGGGGAGCTGTTTTTT
TRBJ1-4 TRBD1 NA TRBV14 14 CASRQTGGNEKLFF TGTGCCAGCAGGCAAACAGGGGGTAATGAAAAACTGTTTTTT
TRBJ1-2 TRBD1 few TRBV5-6 13 CASSQPTGDGYTF TGTGCCAGCAGCCAGCCGACAGGGGATGGCTACACCTTC
TRBJ2-5 NA NA TRBV4-1 15 CASSQDSVYQETQYF TGCGCCAGCAGCCAAGATTCTGTGTACCAAGAGACCCAGTACTTC
TRBJ1-2 TRBD1 NA TRBV2 16 CASRPGTGNANYGYTF TGTGCCAGCAGGCCCGGGACAGGGAATGCTAACTATGGCTACACCTTC
TRBJ1-1 NA NA TRBV30 13 CAWREQVNTEAFF TGTGCCTGGAGGGAACAGGTGAACACTGAAGCTTTCTTT
TRBJ2-7 TRBD1 NA TRBV19 17 CASSKGQGLARSYEQYF TGTGCCAGTAGTAAGGGACAGGGTTTAGCGCGGAGCTACGAGCAGTACTTC
TRBJ2-1 TRBD2 NA TRBV5-5 15 CASTSLAGGGDEQFF TGTGCCAGCACCTCCCTAGCGGGAGGGGGGGATGAGCAGTTCTTC
TRBJ1-1 NA NA TRBV27 11 CASRSEREAFF TGTGCCAGCCGTTCTGAGAGAGAAGCTTTCTTT
TRBJ2-2 TRBD1 NA TRBV3-1/TRBV3-2 16 CASSHWDRGGTGELFF TGTGCCAGCAGCCACTGGGACAGGGGTGGGACCGGGGAGCTGTTTTTT
TRBJ1-5 NA NA TRBV11-2 15 CASSLMSGVNQPQHF TGTGCCAGCAGCTTAATGTCAGGTGTCAATCAGCCCCAGCATTTT
TRBJ2-7 TRBD2 few TRBV19 14 CASQTSGGEYEQYF TGTGCCAGTCAGACTAGCGGAGGGGAGTACGAGCAGTACTTC
TRBJ2-1 NA NA TRBV21-1 17 CASSKDRLAEVDNEQFF TGTGCCAGCAGCAAAGATAGGCTAGCGGAGGTTGACAATGAGCAGTTCTTC
TRBJ1-1 NA NA TRBV6-2/TRBV6-3 14 CASSYTEFNTEAFF TGTGCCAGCAGTTACACAGAATTTAACACTGAAGCTTTCTTT
TRBJ2-3 TRBD1 few TRBV29-1 14 CSVPGQSTAGTQYF TGCAGCGTTCCGGGACAGAGCACTGCGGGTACGCAGTATTTT
TRBJ1-1 NA NA TRBV7-2 13 CASSLGGGSEAFF TGTGCCAGCAGCTTAGGCGGGGGATCTGAAGCTTTCTTT
TRBJ2-1 NA once TRBV30 14 CAWSRGSLASEQFF TGTGCCTGGAGTCGAGGCTCCCTGGCCAGCGAGCAGTTCTTC